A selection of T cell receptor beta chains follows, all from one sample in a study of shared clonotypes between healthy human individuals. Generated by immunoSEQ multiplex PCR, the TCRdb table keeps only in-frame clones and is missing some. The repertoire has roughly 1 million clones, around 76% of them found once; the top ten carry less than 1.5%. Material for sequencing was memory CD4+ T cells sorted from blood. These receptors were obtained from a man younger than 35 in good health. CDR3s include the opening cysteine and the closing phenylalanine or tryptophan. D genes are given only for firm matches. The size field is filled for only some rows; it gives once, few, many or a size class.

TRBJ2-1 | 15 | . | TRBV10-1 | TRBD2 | TGCGCCAGCAGTGTTAATAGCGGGGCCTACAATGAGCAGTTCTTC | CASSVNSGAYNEQFF
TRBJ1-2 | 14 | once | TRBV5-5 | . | TGTGCCAGCAGCTTGGACAGCTTCAACTATGGCTACACCTTC | CASSLDSFNYGYTF
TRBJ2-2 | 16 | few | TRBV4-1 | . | TGCGCCAGCAGTCCCTCCGGGACACTCAACACCGGGGAGCTGTTTTTT | CASSPSGTLNTGELFF
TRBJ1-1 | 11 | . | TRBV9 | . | TGTGCCAGCTCAAGGGGTAATGAAGCTTTCTTT | CASSRGNEAFF
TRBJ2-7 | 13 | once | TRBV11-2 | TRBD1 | TGTGCCAGCAGCTCACAGGGGGCTTACGAGCAGTACTTC | CASSSQGAYEQYF
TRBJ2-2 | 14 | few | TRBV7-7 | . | TGTGCTAGCAGCCTCCAACTGAACACCGGGGAGCTGTTTTTT | CASSLQLNTGELFF
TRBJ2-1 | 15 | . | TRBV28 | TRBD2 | TGTGCCAGCAGCTCCCCGGGGACTATCCACAATGAGCAGTTCTTC | CASSSPGTIHNEQFF
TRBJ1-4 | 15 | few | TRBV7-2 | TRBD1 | TGTGCCAGCAGCTTGCAGGGGGCGGCTAATGAAAAACTGTTTTTT | CASSLQGAANEKLFF
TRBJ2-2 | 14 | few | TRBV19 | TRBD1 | TGTGCCAGTATCCTGACAGGGGGCTCCGGGGAGCTGTTTTTT | CASILTGGSGELFF
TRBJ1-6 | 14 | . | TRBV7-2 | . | TGTGCCAGCAGCCGACAATGGGAGAATTCACCCCTCCACTTT | CASSRQWENSPLHF
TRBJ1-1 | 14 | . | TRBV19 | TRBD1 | TGTGCCAGTAGTATGGTGGGACAGTCTACTGAAGCTTTCTTT | CASSMVGQSTEAFF
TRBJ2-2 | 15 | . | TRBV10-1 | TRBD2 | TGCGCCAGCAGTGGCGGGAGGGTCGGCACCGGGGAGCTGTTTTTT | CASSGGRVGTGELFF
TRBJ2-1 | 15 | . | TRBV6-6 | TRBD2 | TGTGCCAGCAGGGAGGGACTAGGGTCCTACAATGAGCAGTTCTTC | CASREGLGSYNEQFF
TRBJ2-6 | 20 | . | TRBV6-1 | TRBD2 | TGTGCCAGCAGTGCACGTGAGGGACTAGCGGGGGGACGTGGGGCCAACGTCCTGACTTTC | CASSAREGLAGGRGANVLTF
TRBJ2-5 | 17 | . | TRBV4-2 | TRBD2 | TGTGCCAGCAGCCCGAAAATAGCGGGGGGGACGGAAGAGACCCAGTACTTC | CASSPKIAGGTEETQYF
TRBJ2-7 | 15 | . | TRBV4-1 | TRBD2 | TGCGCCAGCAGCCAAAGAATCGGGGGGGACTACGAGCAGTACTTC | CASSQRIGGDYEQYF
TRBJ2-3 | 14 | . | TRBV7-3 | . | TGTGCCAGCAGCTTAACTCTAGCCTCAGATACGCAGTATTTT | CASSLTLASDTQYF
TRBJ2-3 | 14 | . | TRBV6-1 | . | TGTGCCAGCAGTGAAAGGTATAGCACAGATACGCAGTATTTT | CASSERYSTDTQYF
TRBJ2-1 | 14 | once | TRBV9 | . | TGTGCCAGCAGCGTAACCACCGGTCTAAATGAGCAGTTCTTC | CASSVTTGLNEQFF
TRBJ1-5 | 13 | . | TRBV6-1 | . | TGTGCCAGCAGTGAAGGGGGGAATCAGCCCCAGCATTTT | CASSEGGNQPQHF
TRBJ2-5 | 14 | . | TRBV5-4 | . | TGTGCCAGCAGCTTGGCGGGGGCGAAAGAGACCCAGTACTTC | CASSLAGAKETQYF
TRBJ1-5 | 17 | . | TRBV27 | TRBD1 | TGTGCCAGCAAGCCTTGGACAGGGGGGGGACTAAATCAGCCCCAGCATTTT | CASKPWTGGGLNQPQHF
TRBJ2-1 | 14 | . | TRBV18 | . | TGTGCCAGCTCACCGGGAACAGGGCAGAATGAGCAGTTCTTC | CASSPGTGQNEQFF
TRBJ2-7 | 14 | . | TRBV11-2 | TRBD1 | TGTGCCAGCAGCTTATCGGGACAGGGCTACGAGCAGTACTTC | CASSLSGQGYEQYF
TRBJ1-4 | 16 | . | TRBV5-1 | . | TGCGCCAGCAGCGCTGCCCAGGGGACGCACGTGGAAAAACTGTTTTTT | CASSAAQGTHVEKLFF
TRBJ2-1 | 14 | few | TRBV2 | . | TGTGCCAGCAGTGGGGTAGCAGCTTACAATGAGCAGTTCTTC | CASSGVAAYNEQFF